Below, 14 T cell receptor beta chains from the same sample are listed, as sequenced in a study of blood T cell repertoires in COVID-19. TCRdb keeps only in-frame clones here, not all; method: immunoSEQ multiplex PCR. The sample holds about 270,000 clones, around 87% seen once. The source material was peripheral blood. The receptor set was obtained from a woman in her fifties or sixties with acute or convalescent COVID-19.

The chain employs TRBV29-1 and TRBJ1-1; D is undetermined. Germline V gene data show CDR1 as SQVTM and CDR2 as ANQGSEA. The CDR3 contains 13 residues. V lost 6 bases and J lost 6, with 17 bases in between. The CDR3 DNA sequence: TGCAGCGTGGGAGCGGCACGGTTGGCTGAAGCTTTCTTT. This sequence encodes CSVGAARLAEAFF.

The chain has TRBV5-1 and TRBJ1-6; 8 nucleotides match TRBD1. The CDR3 length is 15 residues. Trimming cost V 5 bases and J 7 bases; bases outside gene matches: 8. Germline CDR1 SGHRS, CDR2 YFSETQ. The CDR3 nucleotides read TGCGCCAGCAGGTGGTTGGGACAGGAAAATTCACCCCTCCACTTT. Protein sequence: CASRWLGQENSPLHF.

The rearrangement joins TRBV27 to TRBJ2-5; 7 nucleotides align to TRBD2. The germline V gene encodes CDR1 MNHEY and CDR2 SMNVEV (reference sequence). There are 16 residues in the CDR3. V trimming: 0 bases; J trimming: 1 base; junction bases outside the gene matches: 5. CDR3 region: CASSLSLASSQETQYF. The DNA for the CDR3 is TGTGCCAGCAGTTTATCACTAGCGAGTTCCCAAGAGACCCAGTACTTC.

The rearrangement links TRBV28 to TRBJ1-3; a weak D match, TRBD1 (6 bases). This CDR3 is built from 15 residues. V was cut by 7 bases and J by 4 bases, with 17 bases left in between. The germline V gene encodes CDR1 MDHEN and CDR2 SYDVKM. Here the CDR3 DNA reads TGTGCCAGCACCCTAACAGGGTTGTCGGGAAACACCATATATTTT. As protein: CASTLTGLSGNTIYF. The full variable domain, completed using reference TRBV28 and TRBJ1-3, is DVKVTQSSRYLVKRTGEKVFLECVQDMDHENMFWYRQDPGLGLRLIYFSYDVKMKEKGDIPEGYSVSREKKERFSLILESASTNQTSMYLCASTLTGLSGNTIYFGEGSWLTVV.

The chain has TRBV27 and TRBJ2-2; 10 bases align to TRBD2. V gave up 3 bases and J gave up 9 bases; unmatched junction bases: 7. Germline V CDR1 and CDR2: MNHEY, SMNVEV (reference sequence). This CDR3 has 15 amino acids. CDR3 protein: CASSFTSGMPRELFF. The CDR3 DNA reads TGTGCCAGCAGTTTCACTAGCGGGATGCCTCGGGAGCTGTTTTTT.

The J gene is TRBJ2-7, the V gene TRBV28; possible D gene TRBD1, 6 bases. Germline lookup yields CDR1 MDHEN and CDR2 SYDVKM. V lost 7 bases, J lost 1 base, and 8 bases lay in between. The CDR3 is 12 amino acids. The chain's CDR3 is CASNRESYEQYF. The CDR3 coding sequence is TGTGCCAGCAACAGGGAGTCCTACGAGCAGTACTTC. Together with reference TRBV28 and TRBJ2-7, the CDR3 gives the full variable domain: DVKVTQSSRYLVKRTGEKVFLECVQDMDHENMFWYRQDPGLGLRLIYFSYDVKMKEKGDIPEGYSVSREKKERFSLILESASTNQTSMYLCASNRESYEQYFGPGTRLTVT.

V gene TRBV20-1 combines with J gene TRBJ2-7; 9 positions match TRBD2. CDR1 is DFQATT, CDR2 SNEGSKA, per germline (reference sequence). The V gene end was trimmed by 6 bases and the J gene end by 7 bases; junction bases not matched to a gene: 4. The CDR3 covers 11 residues. The CDR3 DNA is TGCAGTGCCTCAGCGGGGGGTGAGCAGTACTTC. Protein: CSASAGGEQYF.

This sequence joins TRBV7-2 and TRBJ2-1; TRBD2 agrees at 13 bases. Trimming at V came to 5 bases and at J to 10 bases, leaving 8 bases not matched to a gene. The germline CDR1 and CDR2 sequences are SGHTA and FQGNSA. The CDR3 extends over 15 amino acids. CDR3: CASSITSGRAGEQFF. Written as DNA, the CDR3 is TGTGCCAGCAGCATTACTAGCGGGAGGGCCGGAGAGCAGTTCTTC.

The V and J genes are TRBV6-2 or TRBV6-3 and TRBJ2-1; the D gene is possibly TRBD2 (5 bases). This CDR3 comprises 13 residues. Trimming stripped 3 bases from V and 4 bases from J, with 7 bases between. CDR1 and CDR2 from the germline V gene are MNHEY and SVGEGT. The CDR3 nucleotides are TGTGCCAGCAGTTATAGGACTTACAATGAGCAGTTCTTC. It encodes CASSYRTYNEQFF.

The CDR3 sequence is CASSRTGTPGANVLTF. In nucleotides, the CDR3 is TGTGCCAGCAGCCGGACAGGCACCCCTGGGGCCAACGTCCTGACTTTC. The rearrangement links TRBV27 to TRBJ2-6; 7 bases agree with TRBD1. The CDR3 extends over 16 amino acids. The V gene's germline CDR1 is MNHEY and CDR2 SMNVEV (reference sequence). With V trimmed by 6 bases and J by 2 bases, 7 bases remained unmatched. Supplemented by reference TRBV27 and TRBJ2-6, the full variable domain reads EAQVTQNPRYLITVTGKKLTVTCSQNMNHEYMSWYRQDPGLGLRQIYYSMNVEVTDKGDVPEGYKVSRKEKRNFPLILESPSPNQTSLYFCASSRTGTPGANVLTFGAGSRLTVL.

V and J are TRBV11-3 and TRBJ1-1, with a weak D call TRBD1 (6 bases). Trimming pared 0 bases from V and 2 bases from J, leaving 10 bases between. The CDR3 is 15 amino acids. Germline V gene lookup returns CDR1 SGHNT and CDR2 YENEEA. CDR3 coding DNA: TGTGCCAGCAGCTTAGACGGCAGGGGAAACACTGAAGCTTTCTTT. Its protein product is CASSLDGRGNTEAFF.

This CDR3 reads CASSFGLAGRTDTQYF. CDR3 sequence (DNA): TGTGCCAGCAGCTTCGGACTAGCGGGACGCACAGATACGCAGTATTTT. The chain employs TRBV13 and TRBJ2-3; 12 positions agree with TRBD2. The CDR3 is made up of 16 amino acids. Germline CDR1 is PRHDT and CDR2 is FYEKMQ (reference sequence). V shed 3 bases and J 1 base; nucleotides not matched to a gene: 2.

CDR3 amino acids: CASSQNGGEQFF. CDR3 in DNA: TGTGCCAGCTCACAAAATGGCGGAGAGCAGTTCTTC. This chain connects TRBV18 to TRBJ2-1; no definite D call. This CDR3 region has 12 residues. Trimming pared 4 bases from V and 10 bases from J, leaving 11 bases between. Looked up from germline, CDR1 is KGHSH and CDR2 is LQKENI.

The chain combines TRBV11-1 with TRBJ1-1, with 7 bases aligning to TRBD1. With V trimmed by 4 bases and J by 12 bases, 11 bases remained unmatched. CDR1 SGHAT and CDR2 FQDESV come from the germline V gene (reference sequence). This CDR3 contains 13 residues. CDR3 sequence: CASSYNGQAVPFF. CDR3 coding DNA: TGTGCCAGCAGCTACAACGGACAGGCGGTTCCTTTCTTT.